This T cell receptor (beta chain) was sequenced for a study of blood T cell repertoires in COVID-19. About the study: Sites in the United States, Italy and Spain provided acute and convalescent COVID-19 samples. From T cells, B-cell-depleted T cells, or PBMCs came the material, which was cDNA or gDNA.

Per the authors' pipeline: The authors estimated nucleated cell counts from reference gene primer amplification. The table came from immunoSEQ multiplex PCR; TCRdb's copy has only in-frame clones and leaves some out. The V and J calls and the clone size are those of that table, but D and trimming were determined from the DNA. The table includes about 29,000 clones, around 89% detected once. The CDR3 consists of 16 residues. Germline CDR1 is SGHAT and CDR2 is FQDESV (reference sequence). V was trimmed by 5 bases and J by 0 bases, leaving 13 bases between them. Sequenced material: peripheral blood. The receptor was derived from a man older than 75 with acute or convalescent COVID-19. The genes are TRBV11-1 and TRBJ2-2, with a possible D match to TRBD2 (6 bases). In DNA, the CDR3 is TGTGCCAGCAGCCAAAATGGGGGGACGAACACCGGGGAGCTGTTTTTT. Protein: CASSQNGGTNTGELFF.